Below are 30 T cell receptor beta chains sequenced from a single sample in a study of shared T cell receptors in the human thymus. Libraries were prepared by immunoSEQ multiplex PCR; TCRdb keeps only in-frame clonotypes and omits some of them. The sample yields hundreds of thousands of clones, 85% to 95% seen once. The sample was thymocytes. These receptors all stem from a human donor.

The chain has TRBV9 and TRBJ2-3; 9 bases agree with TRBD2. The V segment lost 3 bases and the J segment 0 bases; nucleotides outside the gene matches: 17. CDR3 length equals 20 residues. From germline, CDR1 is SGDLS and CDR2 YYNGEE. The CDR3 DNA reads TGTGCCAGCAGCGAGGGACAGCCTTCCTCTAGCGGGACTAGCACAGATACGCAGTATTTT. It is translated as CASSEGQPSSSGTSTDTQYF.

The chain carries TRBV4-1 and TRBJ2-2; 9 bases align to TRBD2. Germline lookup yields CDR1 MGHRA and CDR2 YSYEKL. The CDR3 loop spans 19 amino acids. With V trimmed by 0 bases and J by 3 bases, 11 bases remained unmatched. The CDR3 is CASSQDQKLAGGYTGELFF. DNA for the CDR3: TGCGCCAGCAGCCAAGACCAAAAATTGGCGGGAGGGTACACCGGGGAGCTGTTTTTT.

The J gene is TRBJ2-5, the V gene TRBV28; TRBD1 aligns across 11 bases. Unmatched junction bases numbered 35, after V lost 6 bases and J lost 5 bases. CDR1 is MDHEN and CDR2 is SYDVKM in the germline V gene. CDR3 length equals 24 residues. DNA for the CDR3: TGTGCCAGCAGACCCAAGCGGGACAGGGGGTTGTGGGTGGTTGCGGGAGGGAGGAACGAGACCCAGTACTTC. It is translated as CASRPKRDRGLWVVAGGRNETQYF.

This chain joins TRBV6-5 and TRBJ2-3; possibly TRBD2 for D (6 bases). The V and J ends lost 5 bases and 0 bases respectively, with 12 bases between them. The germline CDR1 and CDR2 sequences are MNHEY and SVGAGI. The CDR3 is 15 residues long. CDR3 sequence (DNA): TGTGCCAGCAGTGCCTTAGCGGTAAGCACAGATACGCAGTATTTT. Its translation: CASSALAVSTDTQYF.

This clone was recorded once. V is TRBV14 and J is TRBJ2-5; 9 nucleotides line up with TRBD2. From germline, CDR1 is SGHDN and CDR2 FVKESK. V gave up 1 base and J gave up 3 bases; unmatched junction bases: 6. This CDR3 has 16 amino acids. The CDR3 here is CASSQVRPSGKETQYF. CDR3 bases: TGTGCCAGCAGCCAAGTAAGGCCTAGCGGGAAAGAGACCCAGTACTTC. The variable domain in full, completed from reference TRBV14 and TRBJ2-5, reads EAGVTQFPSHSVIEKGQTVTLRCDPISGHDNLYWYRRVMGKEIKFLLHFVKESKQDESGMPNNRFLAERTGGTYSTLKVQPAELEDSGVYFCASSQVRPSGKETQYFGPGTRLLVL.

This clone was recorded only once. The rearrangement uses TRBV4-1 and TRBJ2-1, with 10 positions matching TRBD2. Looked up from germline, CDR1 is MGHRA and CDR2 is YSYEKL. The CDR3 loop spans 16 amino acids. J was trimmed by 8 bases and V by 0 bases; bases with no gene match: 7. Here the CDR3 reads CASSQDRAGGPHEQFF. DNA of the CDR3: TGCGCCAGCAGCCAAGATAGAGCGGGAGGGCCCCATGAGCAGTTCTTC.

J is TRBJ2-7 and V is TRBV28, with 12 positions matching TRBD2. The CDR3 is made up of 18 amino acids. Germline V gene data show CDR1 as MDHEN and CDR2 as SYDVKM. Germline trimming cut 6 bases from V and 5 bases from J; bases unmatched to any gene: 17. CDR3: CASSHTSGGLAGRNEQYF. CDR3 nucleotides: TGTGCCAGCAGCCATACAAGTGGCGGACTAGCGGGAAGGAACGAGCAGTACTTC.

This rearrangement joins TRBV28 to TRBJ1-2; unclear D gene. V shed 7 bases and J shed 4 bases, with 16 bases lying between them. This CDR3 is built from 14 residues. The V gene's germline CDR1 is MDHEN and CDR2 SYDVKM. CDR3 in DNA: TGTGCCAGCATCATCGTAGGCGGAACCTATGGCTACACCTTC. This translates into CASIIVGGTYGYTF.

This chain joins TRBV6-1 and TRBJ2-7; D might be TRBD1 (7 bases). The germline V and J ends were trimmed by 3 bases and 4 bases, with 10 bases remaining between them. Germline V gene data show CDR1 as MNHNS and CDR2 as SASEGT. The CDR3 runs 13 residues. The DNA for the CDR3 is TGTGCCAGCAGTGACCCAGGGGGGTACGAGCAGTACTTC. It codes for CASSDPGGYEQYF.

V gene TRBV7-9 combines with J gene TRBJ2-1; the D gene could be TRBD1 or TRBD2 (5 bases each). The CDR3 runs to 14 residues. Germline CDR1 reads SEHNR; CDR2 reads FQNEAQ (reference sequence). Trimming shortened V by 5 bases and J by 8 bases, and 16 bases separated the two germline ends. CDR3 region: CASSPPLRGDEQFF. CDR3 DNA sequence: TGTGCCAGCAGCCCCCCCCTCCGGGGCGATGAGCAGTTCTTC. The full variable domain, rest sourced from reference TRBV7-9 and TRBJ2-1, is DTGVSQNPRHKITKRGQNVTFRCDPISEHNRLYWYRQTLGQGPEFLTYFQNEAQLEKSRLLSDRFSAERPKGSFSTLEIQRTEQGDSAMYLCASSPPLRGDEQFFGPGTRLTVL.

This chain uses TRBV10-3 with TRBJ2-1; 14 nucleotides agree with TRBD2. The trim removed 6 bases at V and 5 bases at J, leaving 3 bases unmatched. This CDR3 is built from 15 residues. Germline CDR1 ENHRY, CDR2 SYGVKD. In nucleotides, the CDR3 is TGTGCCATCAGCGGACTAGCGGGAGGAGACAATGAGCAGTTCTTC. Translating gives CAISGLAGGDNEQFF.

CDR3 in DNA: TGTGCCTGGAGTGGTCGGGAGCAGTACGAGCAGTACTTC. It translates to CAWSGREQYEQYF. The chain uses TRBV30 and TRBJ2-7; tentatively, D is TRBD2 (6 bases). Germline V gene data show CDR1 as GTSNPN and CDR2 as SVGIG (reference sequence). Trimming removed 1 base at V and 4 bases at J, with 11 bases between. CDR3 length: 13 amino acids.

The chain recombines TRBV27 with TRBJ2-5; 9 bases are shared with TRBD1. Germline CDR1 and CDR2: MNHEY and SMNVEV (reference sequence). CDR3 length: 17 residues. The V and J ends lost 0 bases and 1 base, in that order; junction bases with no gene match: 6. CDR3 in amino acids: CASSLSRQGGPQETQYF. The CDR3 nucleotides are TGTGCCAGCAGTTTATCACGACAGGGGGGACCCCAAGAGACCCAGTACTTC.

V is TRBV9 and J is TRBJ2-7; 9 bases match TRBD1. Trimming cost V 4 bases and J 9 bases; bases outside gene matches: 8. The CDR3 extends over 13 amino acids. Germline CDR1 SGDLS, CDR2 YYNGEE. CDR3 sequence (DNA): TGTGCCAGCAGCAAGGGGACAGGGTCCGGGCAGTACTTC. It specifies CASSKGTGSGQYF.

This chain uses TRBV6-4 with TRBJ2-7; TRBD1 or TRBD2 may be the D gene (5 bases each). Germline V gene lookup returns CDR1 MRHNA and CDR2 SNTAGT. The CDR3 is 17 residues long. V was trimmed by 4 bases and J by 2 bases, leaving 21 bases between them. Here the CDR3 DNA reads TGTGCCAGCAGTGTAAGTGGGGACCCGAAGACCACCTACGAGCAGTACTTC. Its protein is CASSVSGDPKTTYEQYF.

The V call is TRBV27, the J call TRBJ1-2, with 9 bases lining up with TRBD1. This CDR3 contains 16 residues. V shed 6 bases, J shed 6 bases, and the junction held 14 bases outside the gene matches. CDR1 and CDR2 (germline): MNHEY, SMNVEV (reference sequence). The CDR3 protein is CASSQTGTGFEHGYTF. Here the CDR3 DNA reads TGTGCCAGCAGCCAAACCGGGACAGGGTTTGAGCATGGCTACACCTTC.

The chain couples TRBV7-6 to TRBJ2-1, with TRBD1 matching over 9 bases. Unmatched junction bases numbered 2, after V lost 1 base and J lost 4 bases. The CDR3 is 15 amino acids. Germline values: CDR1 SGHVS, CDR2 FNYEAQ. This chain's CDR3 is CASSLGDRAYNEQFF. The CDR3 DNA sequence: TGTGCCAGCAGCTTAGGGGACAGGGCTTACAATGAGCAGTTCTTC.

The CDR3 reads CASTLRGGRYGVGELFF. The CDR3 DNA reads TGTGCCAGCACCTTACGGGGCGGCCGGTATGGAGTCGGGGAGCTGTTTTTT. The chain uses TRBV28 and TRBJ2-2; the D gene could be TRBD1 or TRBD2 (5 bases each). The CDR3 consists of 17 residues. Between the trimmed V and J ends, which lost 7 bases and 7 bases, there was a span of 25 bases. Germline CDR1 reads MDHEN; CDR2 reads SYDVKM.

V and J are TRBV7-2 and TRBJ2-1; 7 bases align to TRBD2. Per the germline V gene, CDR1 is SGHTA and CDR2 is FQGNSA. V lost 1 base and J lost 6; bases outside the gene matches: 9. This CDR3 is 16 amino acids long. CDR3 protein: CASSLGTGGSFNEQFF. The DNA for the CDR3 is TGTGCCAGCAGCTTAGGGACGGGAGGAAGTTTCAATGAGCAGTTCTTC.

This chain uses TRBV6-1 with TRBJ2-7, with 14 bases that match TRBD2. Germline V lookup: CDR1 MNHNS, CDR2 SASEGT. Unmatched junction bases numbered 26, after V lost 2 bases and J lost 5 bases. This CDR3 is built from 23 residues. CDR3 residues: CASSENRGPSQGGTSGRIDEQYF. The CDR3 nucleotides are TGTGCCAGCAGTGAAAACCGCGGCCCCTCACAGGGAGGGACTAGCGGGAGAATCGACGAGCAGTACTTC.

This chain uses TRBV10-2 with TRBJ1-4; 9 bases map to TRBD1. Germline V gene data show CDR1 as WSHSY and CDR2 as SAAADI. The V and J ends lost 6 bases and 16 bases, in that order; junction bases with no gene match: 12. The CDR3 length is 13 residues. The CDR3 loop is CASRVHRQGVGFF. The CDR3 bases are TGCGCCAGCAGAGTTCATAGACAGGGGGTAGGGTTTTTT.

Only one count was recorded for this clone. The CDR3, as DNA: TGCGCCAGCAGCTTGTACGACGCCAACTATGGCTACACCTTC. This translates into CASSLYDANYGYTF. The chain combines TRBV5-1 with TRBJ1-2, with D uncertain. The V and J ends lost 1 base and 2 bases respectively, with 9 bases between them. Germline CDR1 reads SGHRS; CDR2 reads YFSETQ. This CDR3 has 14 amino acids.

The J gene is TRBJ2-7, the V gene TRBV6-1; 7 bases align to TRBD2. Per germline, CDR1 MNHNS and CDR2 SASEGT. V shed 5 bases, J shed 3 bases, and the junction held 7 bases outside the gene matches. The CDR3 consists of 14 residues. Here the CDR3 DNA reads TGTGCCAGCAGTCTCCGGGACTACAACTACGAGCAGTACTTC. Its protein is CASSLRDYNYEQYF.

The rearrangement uses TRBV15 and TRBJ1-5; perhaps TRBD1 as D (6 bases). This CDR3 contains 15 residues. Germline V gene lookup returns CDR1 LNHNV and CDR2 YYDKDF (reference sequence). V was trimmed by 1 base and J by 5 bases, leaving 12 bases between them. This chain's CDR3 is CATSRAPEGDQPQHF. In nucleotides, the CDR3 is TGTGCCACCAGCAGAGCGCCGGAGGGGGATCAGCCCCAGCATTTT. The full variable domain, rest sourced from reference TRBV15 and TRBJ1-5, is DAMVIQNPRYQVTQFGKPVTLSCSQTLNHNVMYWYQQKSSQAPKLLFHYYDKDFNNEADTPDNFQSRRPNTSFCFLDIRSPGLGDTAMYLCATSRAPEGDQPQHFGDGTRLSIL.

The chain uses TRBV19 and TRBJ2-6; tentatively, D is TRBD2 (6 bases). The CDR3 is made up of 17 amino acids. V lost 4 bases and J 1 base, leaving 14 bases between the germline ends. CDR1 LNHDA and CDR2 SQIVND come from the germline V gene (reference sequence). The CDR3 region has the DNA TGTGCCAGTAGTACCCGCATCCGGGAGTCTGGGGCCAACGTCCTGACTTTC. Amino acid sequence: CASSTRIRESGANVLTF.

This clone appeared a single time. V is TRBV29-1 and J is TRBJ2-2; D unclear. Trimming removed 1 base from V and 5 bases from J, with 11 bases in between. Germline CDR1 SQVTM, CDR2 ANQGSEA. The CDR3 is 14 amino acids. CDR3 DNA: TGCAGCGTTGAAGGCGGTGGGATAACCGGGGAGCTGTTTTTT. This gives the protein CSVEGGGITGELFF.

This chain uses TRBV5-1 with TRBJ2-7; D gene unclear. The CDR3 length is 15 residues. V shed 5 bases and J shed 5 bases, with 20 bases lying between them. Germline V gene lookup returns CDR1 SGHRS and CDR2 YFSETQ. The DNA for the CDR3 is TGCGCCAGCAGGCCCGCTCCCTACCCACCCGACGAGCAGTACTTC. Its translation: CASRPAPYPPDEQYF.

The rearrangement joins TRBV6-6 to TRBJ1-5; tentative D call: TRBD1 (5 bases). This CDR3 has 16 residues. The germline gives CDR1 MNHNY, CDR2 SVGAGI (reference sequence). V was clipped by 3 bases and J by 3 bases, with 15 bases between them. CDR3 DNA: TGTGCCAGCAGTTATGAGAGTGACAGCACCAATCAGCCCCAGCATTTT. Its protein product is CASSYESDSTNQPQHF.

The V and J genes are TRBV7-2 and TRBJ1-2; the D gene is possibly TRBD1 (5 bases). This CDR3 contains 18 residues. V gave up 2 bases and J gave up 1 base, with 20 bases separating them. The germline CDR1 and CDR2 sequences are SGHTA and FQGNSA. CDR3 amino acids: CASSLWGDERTSNYGYTF. The CDR3, as DNA: TGTGCCAGCAGCTTATGGGGCGACGAACGGACTAGTAACTATGGCTACACCTTC.

The chain combines TRBV15 with TRBJ1-2; D is perhaps TRBD1 (5 bases). The germline V gene encodes CDR1 LNHNV and CDR2 YYDKDF (reference sequence). This CDR3 has 16 amino acids. V was shortened by 1 base and J by 4 bases, with 16 bases between the two germline ends. The CDR3: CATSRVPRGEPYGYTF. The CDR3 region has the DNA TGTGCCACCAGCAGAGTCCCTAGGGGAGAGCCCTATGGCTACACCTTC.